Each of the 3 T cell receptor beta chains below was sequenced from the same sample in a study of cytomegalovirus exposure and HLA in healthy donors. Vbeta (60) and Jbeta (13) primers were used in the PCR. Libraries were prepared by immunoSEQ multiplex PCR; TCRdb keeps only in-frame clonotypes and omits some of them. Altogether around 170,000 clones are present, around 78% being singletons, with the ten largest covering roughly 3%. Material: PBMCs. Source of these receptors: a woman aged 45-60 years in good health and CMV-seropositive.

V gene TRBV10-2 combines with J gene TRBJ2-5; D might be TRBD1 (5 bases). V was trimmed by 2 bases and J by 1 base, leaving 11 bases between them. CDR3 size: 15 residues. Germline assignment: CDR1 WSHSY and CDR2 SAAADI. The DNA of the CDR3 is TGCGCCAGCAGTGAGGGATCCAGGGCCCAAGAGACCCAGTACTTC. Protein: CASSEGSRAQETQYF.

This clone appeared a single time. CDR3 DNA: TGTGCCAGCAGTTTATATAGCGGGCAGTTCTTC. It encodes CASSLYSGQFF. The chain is built from TRBV28 and TRBJ2-1; tentative D call: TRBD2 (6 bases). The CDR3 totals 11 residues. Trimming stripped 1 base from V and 12 bases from J, with 7 bases between. Germline V gene lookup returns CDR1 MDHEN and CDR2 SYDVKM.

CDR3 region: CASISPSGFVNEQFF. Here the CDR3 DNA reads TGTGCCAGCATAAGTCCTAGCGGGTTCGTCAATGAGCAGTTCTTC. The chain couples TRBV28 to TRBJ2-1, with 8 positions matching TRBD2. This CDR3 contains 15 residues. Per the germline V gene, CDR1 is MDHEN and CDR2 is SYDVKM. V was clipped by 7 bases and J by 6 bases; unmatched bases: 11. Filled out from reference TRBV28 and TRBJ2-1, the complete variable domain reads DVKVTQSSRYLVKRTGEKVFLECVQDMDHENMFWYRQDPGLGLRLIYFSYDVKMKEKGDIPEGYSVSREKKERFSLILESASTNQTSMYLCASISPSGFVNEQFFGPGTRLTVL.